This T cell receptor beta chain originates from a study of response to subunit inactivated influenza vaccine. Whole-study results and caveats: T cells newly recruited by each seasonal influenza vaccination are few, the authors suggested.

The V gene's germline CDR1 is LGHDT and CDR2 YNNKEL (reference sequence). There are 13 residues in the CDR3. Trimming stripped 4 bases from V and 5 bases from J, with 8 bases between. TCRdb re-called the RT-PCR reads through MiXCR, storing one row per CDR3 protein. The data contain under 550,000 distinct CDR3 sequences, 7.5% to 8.5% of them singletons. This clonotype was detected only a few times. Its antigen is unidentified. Sequencing used PBMCs from blood, obtained around 25 months after vaccination. The V gene is TRBV3-1, the J gene TRBJ1-4; D possibly corresponds to TRBD1 (6 bases). This TCR was sampled from a man aged 50-75 years who received an inactivated influenza vaccine. The CDR3 DNA reads TGTGCCAGCAGCCCCCAGGGGAATGAAAAACTGTTTTTT. Residues: CASSPQGNEKLFF.